Each of the 19 T cell receptor beta chains below was sequenced from the same sample in a study of sequential checkpoint blockade in melanoma. Treatment: randomized to nivolumab then ipilimumab (arm A) or the reverse (arm B). Only in-frame clones appear in the TCRdb table, and some are missing; sequencing was by immunoSEQ multiplex PCR. The sample records around 40,000 clones, about nine tenths being singletons. This specimen consisted of CD8+ T cells sorted from blood (inferred from file names), obtained from a patient given nivolumab and ipilimumab in sequence. These receptors were taken from a human donor with melanoma.

The chain links TRBV15 to TRBJ2-3, with TRBD1 as a possible D gene (6 bases). Trimming cost V 1 base and J 12 bases, with 11 bases left between them. Looked up from germline, CDR1 is LNHNV and CDR2 is YYDKDF (reference sequence). The length of the CDR3 is 12 residues. DNA of the CDR3: TGTGCCACCAGCAGAGGACAGGAGCCCCAGTATTTT. Amino acids: CATSRGQEPQYF.

The J gene is TRBJ1-2, the V gene TRBV27; 8 bases align to TRBD1. V trimming: 5 bases; J trimming: 4 bases; junction bases outside the gene matches: 6. This CDR3 has 14 amino acids. Germline lookup yields CDR1 MNHEY and CDR2 SMNVEV (reference sequence). CDR3 in DNA: TGTGCCAGCAGTCCCGGACAGGGCGTCTATGGCTACACCTTC. Translation: CASSPGQGVYGYTF.

The rearrangement uses TRBV9 and TRBJ2-5; 7 positions agree with TRBD2. The CDR3 loop spans 16 amino acids. Losses at the gene ends were 0 bases for V and 4 bases for J; bases not matched to a gene: 9. Per the germline V gene, CDR1 is SGDLS and CDR2 is YYNGEE. In DNA form, the CDR3 reads TGTGCCAGCAGCGTAGAAGATATGTTAGCGGGAGAGACCCAGTACTTC. Translating gives CASSVEDMLAGETQYF. The full variable domain, completed using reference TRBV9 and TRBJ2-5, is DSGVTQTPKHLITATGQRVTLRCSPRSGDLSVYWYQQSLDQGLQFLIQYYNGEERAKGNILERFSAQQFPDLHSELNLSSLELGDSALYFCASSVEDMLAGETQYFGPGTRLLVL.

This clone is a singleton in its sample. This chain connects TRBV15 to TRBJ2-5, with 8 bases matching TRBD2. This CDR3 comprises 10 residues. Germline CDR1 and CDR2: LNHNV and YYDKDF (reference sequence). The junction had 3 bases not matched to a gene; V was cut back by 8 bases and J by 10 bases. For the CDR3, the DNA is TGTGCCACCGGCGGGGGGATCCAGTACTTC. This encodes CATGGGIQYF.

V and J are TRBV5-1 and TRBJ2-2; 8 bases line up with TRBD1. CDR3 length: 13 residues. The V and J ends lost 7 bases and 7 bases, in that order; junction bases with no gene match: 6. Germline loops: CDR1 SGHRS, CDR2 YFSETQ. In nucleotides, the CDR3 is TGCGCCAGCGGGCAGGGGGCTCTCGGGGAGCTGTTTTTT. Its protein is CASGQGALGELFF. The full variable domain, its missing parts supplied by reference TRBV5-1 and TRBJ2-2, is KAGVTQTPRYLIKTRGQQVTLSCSPISGHRSVSWYQQTPGQGLQFLFEYFSETQRNKGNFPGRFSGRQFSNSRSEMNVSTLELGDSALYLCASGQGALGELFFGEGSRLTVL.

V gene TRBV7-9 combines with J gene TRBJ2-1; possibly TRBD2 for D (5 bases). CDR3 length: 15 residues. The germline V gene has CDR1 SEHNR and CDR2 FQNEAQ (reference sequence). Trimming took off 0 bases at V and 3 bases at J, with 9 bases between the two ends. This CDR3 reads CASSLAGDFYNEQFF. The CDR3, as DNA: TGTGCCAGCAGCTTAGCGGGAGACTTCTACAATGAGCAGTTCTTC.

The table lists this clone with a few counts. The CDR3 sequence is CASSPSGVPYEQYF. CDR3 DNA sequence: TGTGCCAGCAGCCCATCGGGGGTTCCCTACGAGCAGTACTTC. This rearrangement joins TRBV7-9 to TRBJ2-7; TRBD2 might be the D (6 bases). This CDR3 region has 14 residues. Germline lookup yields CDR1 SEHNR and CDR2 FQNEAQ (reference sequence). V lost 5 bases, J lost 2 bases, and 13 bases lay in between.

This chain links TRBV9 with TRBJ2-3; TRBD2 matches 9 bases. J gave up 2 bases and V 2 bases, and 6 bases lay outside the gene matches. The CDR3 length is 16 residues. From germline, CDR1 is SGDLS and CDR2 YYNGEE. The CDR3 region is CASSVATSGHTDTQYF. The DNA for the CDR3 is TGTGCCAGCAGCGTGGCGACTAGCGGACACACAGATACGCAGTATTTT.

J is TRBJ2-1 and V is TRBV4-1; 7 bases are shared with TRBD1. J gave up 9 bases and V 2 bases, and 4 bases lay outside the gene matches. This CDR3 is 13 amino acids long. Germline CDR1 MGHRA, CDR2 YSYEKL. The CDR3 here is CASSQTTGVEQFF. Here the CDR3 DNA reads TGCGCCAGCAGCCAAACCACAGGGGTTGAGCAGTTCTTC.

This sequence joins TRBV27 and TRBJ2-1; TRBD1 agrees at 9 bases. Per germline, CDR1 MNHEY and CDR2 SMNVEV (reference sequence). CDR3 size: 14 residues. Trimming at V came to 6 bases and at J to 3 bases, leaving 3 bases not matched to a gene. The CDR3 region is CASSPGQGYNEQFF. The CDR3 nucleotides read TGTGCCAGCAGCCCGGGACAGGGCTACAATGAGCAGTTCTTC.

In this sample, this clone turned up a few times. CDR3: CASGPGQGNTEAFF. CDR3 coding DNA: TGTGCTAGTGGTCCGGGACAGGGGAACACTGAAGCTTTCTTT. This chain links TRBV12-5 with TRBJ1-1; 9 bases map to TRBD1. The CDR3 spans 14 residues. The germline CDR1 and CDR2 sequences are LGHNT and FRNRAP. Trimming removed 5 bases from V and 1 base from J; junction bases left unmatched: 2.

The chain carries TRBV6-5 and TRBJ1-1; D may be TRBD1 (6 bases). The CDR3 spans 15 residues. The V end was cut by 4 bases, the J end by 0 bases, with 12 bases between. The germline V gene encodes CDR1 MNHEY and CDR2 SVGAGI. CDR3 region: CASSSPDSMNTEAFF. The CDR3 coding sequence is TGTGCCAGCAGTTCCCCGGACAGTATGAACACTGAAGCTTTCTTT.

V and J are TRBV27 and TRBJ1-1, with D possibly matching TRBD1 (5 bases). The ends were cut back, 5 bases at V and 7 bases at J, with 14 bases in the middle. Germline CDR1 MNHEY, CDR2 SMNVEV (reference sequence). The CDR3 has 13 amino acids. CDR3 DNA sequence: TGTGCCAGCAGTGACAGACCGGGGGGTGAAGCTTTCTTT. Protein sequence: CASSDRPGGEAFF.

The chain joins TRBV25-1 to TRBJ2-7, with TRBD2 matching 10 bases. The CDR3 runs 15 residues. From germline, CDR1 is MGHDK and CDR2 SYGVNS. V was pared by 6 bases and J by 5 bases, with 10 bases of the junction left unmatched. The CDR3 nucleotides are TGTGCCAGCAGCTCCCCACTAGCGGGAATCGACGAGCAGTACGTC. It translates to CASSSPLAGIDEQYV.

The V and J genes are TRBV27 and TRBJ2-1; 7 bases agree with TRBD1. Unmatched junction bases numbered 7, after V lost 0 bases and J lost 2 bases. This CDR3 spans 17 amino acids. Per germline, CDR1 MNHEY and CDR2 SMNVEV (reference sequence). The CDR3 region has the DNA TGTGCCAGCAGTTTATCAGGGGGCCCTAGGGCCTACAATGAGCAGTTCTTC. Protein product: CASSLSGGPRAYNEQFF.

This rearrangement joins TRBV25-1 to TRBJ2-3; no reliable D call. V lost 3 bases, J lost 1 base, and 11 bases lay in between. The CDR3 length is 15 residues. Germline CDR1 and CDR2: MGHDK and SYGVNS. The CDR3 here is CASSDTSGGTDTQYF. The CDR3 DNA is TGTGCCAGCAGTGACACCTCAGGTGGCACAGATACGCAGTATTTT.

The chain links TRBV13 to TRBJ1-1; D gene unclear. The CDR3 extends over 14 amino acids. V lost 5 bases and J lost 1, with 11 bases in between. CDR1 and CDR2 (germline): PRHDT, FYEKMQ (reference sequence). CDR3 bases: TGTGCCAGCAGCATACTAGGGTGGAACACTGAAGCTTTCTTT. Protein: CASSILGWNTEAFF.

The rearrangement joins TRBV10-3 to TRBJ2-3; D call uncertain. Trimming removed 4 bases from V and 3 bases from J, with 8 bases in between. Germline V gene sequence: CDR1 ENHRY, CDR2 SYGVKD. The CDR3 contains 13 residues. The CDR3 protein is CAISVEVTDTQYF. In DNA, the CDR3 is TGTGCCATCAGTGTTGAGGTAACAGATACGCAGTATTTT.

This clone was seen only once. The chain is built from TRBV9 and TRBJ1-4; 9 bases map to TRBD1. This CDR3 comprises 15 residues. Germline lookup yields CDR1 SGDLS and CDR2 YYNGEE. Unmatched junction bases numbered 3, after V lost 0 bases and J lost 6 bases. CDR3 nucleotides: TGTGCCAGCAGCGTAGACGGGACAGGGTATGAAAAACTGTTTTTT. Translating it yields CASSVDGTGYEKLFF.